This T cell receptor (beta chain) appears in the sequencing data of a study of CD8 T cells in ankylosing spondylitis. In its sample, this clonotype was seen many times. Its specificity is not known. Notes on the study in general: Disease-linked clones proved CD8+ and comparatively uncommon in peripheral blood. Reportedly, disease-linked clones are significantly enriched in ankylosing spondylitis patients' matched synovial fluid. Blood of patients with ankylosing spondylitis appeared to be characterized by a TCR beta motif of eight highly homologous variants.

V gave up 3 bases and J gave up 3 bases, with 16 bases separating them. This CDR3 spans 16 amino acids. Germline-derived CDR1 and CDR2 are MNHEY and SMNVEV (reference sequence). Each TCR beta library was made by quantitative 5'-RACE that incorporated molecular barcodes. TCRdb independently ran MiXCR on the 5' RACE reads; one entry per CDR3 protein. Counted here are about 240,000 distinct CDR3 sequences, roughly 8% occurring once; the ten biggest clones make up more than 4%. The specimen sequenced was blood, either unsorted or a sorted T cell fraction (not recorded which). The chain recombines TRBV27 with TRBJ2-3, with D possibly matching TRBD2 (6 bases). This TCR was sampled from a female donor with ankylosing spondylitis or in good health (not recorded which). DNA of the CDR3: TGTGCCAGCAGTTTTTGGGGGGATGTTGATACAGATACGCAGTATTTT. The encoded protein is CASSFWGDVDTDTQYF.